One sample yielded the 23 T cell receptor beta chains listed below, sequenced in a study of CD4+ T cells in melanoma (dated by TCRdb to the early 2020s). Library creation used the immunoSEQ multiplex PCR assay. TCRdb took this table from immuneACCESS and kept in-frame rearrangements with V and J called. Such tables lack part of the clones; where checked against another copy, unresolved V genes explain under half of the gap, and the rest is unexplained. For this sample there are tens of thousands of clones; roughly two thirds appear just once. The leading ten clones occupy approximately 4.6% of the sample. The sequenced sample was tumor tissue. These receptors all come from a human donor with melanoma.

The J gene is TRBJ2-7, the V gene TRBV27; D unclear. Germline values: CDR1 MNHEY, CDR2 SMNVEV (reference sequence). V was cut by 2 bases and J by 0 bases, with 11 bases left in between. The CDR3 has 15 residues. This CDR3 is CASSLAAESSYEQYF. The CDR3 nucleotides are TGTGCCAGCAGTTTAGCTGCGGAAAGCTCCTACGAGCAGTACTTC.

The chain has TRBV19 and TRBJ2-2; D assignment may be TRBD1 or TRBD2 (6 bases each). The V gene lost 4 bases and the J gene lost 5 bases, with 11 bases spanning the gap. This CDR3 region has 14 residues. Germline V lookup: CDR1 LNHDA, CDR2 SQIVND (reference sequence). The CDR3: CASSKGGRTGELFF. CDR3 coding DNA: TGTGCCAGTAGTAAAGGGGGGAGGACCGGGGAGCTGTTTTTT.

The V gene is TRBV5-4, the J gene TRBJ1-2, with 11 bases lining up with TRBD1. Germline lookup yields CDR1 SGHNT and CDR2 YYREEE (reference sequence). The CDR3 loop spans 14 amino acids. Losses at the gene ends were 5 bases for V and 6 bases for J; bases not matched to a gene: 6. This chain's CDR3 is CASRWGQGDNGYTF. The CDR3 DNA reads TGTGCCAGCAGGTGGGGACAGGGGGATAATGGCTACACCTTC.

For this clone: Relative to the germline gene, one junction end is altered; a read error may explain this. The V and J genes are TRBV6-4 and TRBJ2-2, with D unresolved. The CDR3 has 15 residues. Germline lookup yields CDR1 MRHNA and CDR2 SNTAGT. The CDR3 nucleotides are TGTGCCAGCAGTGAGGGTCAGTCGAATACCGGGGAGCTGTTTTTT. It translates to CASSEGQSNTGELFF.

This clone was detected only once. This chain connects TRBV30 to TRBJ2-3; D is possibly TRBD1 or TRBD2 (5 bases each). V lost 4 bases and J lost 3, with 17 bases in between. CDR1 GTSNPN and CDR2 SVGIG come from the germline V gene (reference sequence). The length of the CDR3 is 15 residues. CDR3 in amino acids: CAWNRDRAWTDTQYF. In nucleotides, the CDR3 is TGTGCCTGGAACCGGGACCGAGCTTGGACAGATACGCAGTATTTT.

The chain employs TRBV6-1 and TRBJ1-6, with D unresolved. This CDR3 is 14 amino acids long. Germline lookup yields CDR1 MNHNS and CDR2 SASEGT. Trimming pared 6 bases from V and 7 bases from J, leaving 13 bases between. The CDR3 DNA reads TGTGCCAGCAGACGGGAGCTGGAGAATTCACCCCTCCACTTT. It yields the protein CASRRELENSPLHF.

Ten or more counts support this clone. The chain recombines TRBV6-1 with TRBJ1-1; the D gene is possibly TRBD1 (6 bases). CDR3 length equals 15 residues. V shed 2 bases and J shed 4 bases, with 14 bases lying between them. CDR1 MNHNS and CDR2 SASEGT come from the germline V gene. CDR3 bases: TGTGCCAGCAGTGAATTCGGACAGAGATTCACTGAAGCTTTCTTT. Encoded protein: CASSEFGQRFTEAFF.

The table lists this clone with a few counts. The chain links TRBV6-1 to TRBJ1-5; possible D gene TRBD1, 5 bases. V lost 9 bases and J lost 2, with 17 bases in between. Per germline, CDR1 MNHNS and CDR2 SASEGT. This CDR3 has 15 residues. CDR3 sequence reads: CASFQSGSGNQPQHF. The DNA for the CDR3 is TGTGCCAGTTTTCAATCAGGGTCGGGCAATCAGCCCCAGCATTTT.

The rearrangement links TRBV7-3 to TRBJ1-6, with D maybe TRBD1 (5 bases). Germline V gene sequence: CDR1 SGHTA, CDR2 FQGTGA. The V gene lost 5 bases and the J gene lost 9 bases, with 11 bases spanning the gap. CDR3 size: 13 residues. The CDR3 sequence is CASSPGPGSPLHF. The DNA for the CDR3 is TGTGCCAGCAGCCCGGGGCCAGGTTCACCCCTCCACTTT.

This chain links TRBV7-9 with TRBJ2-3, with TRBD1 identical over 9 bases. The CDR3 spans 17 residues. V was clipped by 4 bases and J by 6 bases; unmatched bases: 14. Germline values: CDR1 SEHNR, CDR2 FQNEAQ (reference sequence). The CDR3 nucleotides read TGTGCCAGCAGCTCCCGTTCGGGGACAGGGATTTATGATACGCAGTATTTT. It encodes CASSSRSGTGIYDTQYF.

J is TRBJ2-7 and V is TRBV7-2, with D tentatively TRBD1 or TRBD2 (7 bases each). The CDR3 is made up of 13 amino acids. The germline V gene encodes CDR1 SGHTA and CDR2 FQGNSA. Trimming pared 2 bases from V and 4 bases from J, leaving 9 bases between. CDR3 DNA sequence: TGTGCCAGCAGCTTACAGGGGGGGTACGAGCAGTACTTC. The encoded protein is CASSLQGGYEQYF.

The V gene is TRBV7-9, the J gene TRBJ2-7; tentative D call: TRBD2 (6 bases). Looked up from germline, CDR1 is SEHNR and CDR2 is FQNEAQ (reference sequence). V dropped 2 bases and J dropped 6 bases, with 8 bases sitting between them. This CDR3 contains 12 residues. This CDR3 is CASSLSGSEQYF. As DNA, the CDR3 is TGTGCCAGCAGCTTATCCGGGAGCGAGCAGTACTTC.

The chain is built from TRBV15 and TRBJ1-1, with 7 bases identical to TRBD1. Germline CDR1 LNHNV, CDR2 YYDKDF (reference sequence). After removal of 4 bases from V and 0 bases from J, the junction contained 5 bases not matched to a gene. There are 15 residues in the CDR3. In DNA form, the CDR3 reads TGTGCCACCAGCATAGACAGGGCCTTGAACACTGAAGCTTTCTTT. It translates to CATSIDRALNTEAFF.

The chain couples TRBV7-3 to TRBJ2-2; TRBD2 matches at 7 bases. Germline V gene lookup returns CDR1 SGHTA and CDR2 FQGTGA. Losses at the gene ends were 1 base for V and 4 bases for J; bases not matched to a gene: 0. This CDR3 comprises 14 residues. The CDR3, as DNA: TGTGCCAGCAGCTTAAGGGAGGGCACCGGGGAGCTGTTTTTT. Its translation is CASSLREGTGELFF.

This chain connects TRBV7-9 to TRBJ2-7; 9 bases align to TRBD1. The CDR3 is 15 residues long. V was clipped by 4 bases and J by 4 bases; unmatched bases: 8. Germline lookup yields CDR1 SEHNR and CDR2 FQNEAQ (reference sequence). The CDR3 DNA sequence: TGTGCCAGCAGCTCGAGCCGGGACAGGGCGTACGAGCAGTACTTC. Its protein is CASSSSRDRAYEQYF.

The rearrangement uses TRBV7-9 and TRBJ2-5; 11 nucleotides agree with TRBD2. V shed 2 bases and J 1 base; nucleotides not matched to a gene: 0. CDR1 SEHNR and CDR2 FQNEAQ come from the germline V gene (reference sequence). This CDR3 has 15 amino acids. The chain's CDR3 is CASSLTSGGQETQYF. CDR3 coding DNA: TGTGCCAGCAGCTTAACTAGCGGGGGCCAAGAGACCCAGTACTTC. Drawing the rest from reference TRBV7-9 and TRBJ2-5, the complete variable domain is DTGVSQNPRHKITKRGQNVTFRCDPISEHNRLYWYRQTLGQGPEFLTYFQNEAQLEKSRLLSDRFSAERPKGSFSTLEIQRTEQGDSAMYLCASSLTSGGQETQYFGPGTRLLVL.

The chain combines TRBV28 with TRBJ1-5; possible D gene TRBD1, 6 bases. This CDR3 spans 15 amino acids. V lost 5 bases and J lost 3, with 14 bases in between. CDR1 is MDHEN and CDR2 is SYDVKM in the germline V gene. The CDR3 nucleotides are TGTGCCAGCAGTACCTCCGGGGGCCTCAATCAGCCCCAGCATTTT. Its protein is CASSTSGGLNQPQHF. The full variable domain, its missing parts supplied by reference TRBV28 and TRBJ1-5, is DVKVTQSSRYLVKRTGEKVFLECVQDMDHENMFWYRQDPGLGLRLIYFSYDVKMKEKGDIPEGYSVSREKKERFSLILESASTNQTSMYLCASSTSGGLNQPQHFGDGTRLSIL.

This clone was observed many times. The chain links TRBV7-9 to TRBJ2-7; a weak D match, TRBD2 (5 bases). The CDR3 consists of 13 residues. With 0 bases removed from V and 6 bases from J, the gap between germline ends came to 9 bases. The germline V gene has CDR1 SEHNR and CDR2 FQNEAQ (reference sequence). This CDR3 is CASSLAPGFEQYF. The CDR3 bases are TGTGCCAGCAGCTTAGCGCCGGGGTTCGAGCAGTACTTC.

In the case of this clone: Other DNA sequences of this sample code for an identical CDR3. The CDR3 spells CASSLAPNTEAFF. The CDR3 DNA reads TGCGCCAGCAGCTTGGCCCCGAACACTGAAGCTTTCTTT. The chain couples TRBV5-1 to TRBJ1-1; D remains unclear. Germline CDR1 SGHRS, CDR2 YFSETQ. CDR3 length: 13 amino acids. With 0 bases removed from V and 1 base from J, the gap between germline ends came to 4 bases.

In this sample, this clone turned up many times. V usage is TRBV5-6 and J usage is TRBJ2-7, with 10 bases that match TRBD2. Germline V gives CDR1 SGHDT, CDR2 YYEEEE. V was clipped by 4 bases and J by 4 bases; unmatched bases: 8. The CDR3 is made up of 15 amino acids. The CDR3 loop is CASSALLAGRYEQYF. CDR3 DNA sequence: TGTGCCAGCAGCGCCTTACTAGCGGGGCGTTACGAGCAGTACTTC.

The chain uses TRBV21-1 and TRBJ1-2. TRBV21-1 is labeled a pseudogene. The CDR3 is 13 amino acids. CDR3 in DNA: TGTGCCAGCAGCAACCGGTATAACTATGGCTACACCTTC. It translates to CASSNRYNYGYTF.

CDR3 in amino acids: CASSLAALAGGTDTQYF. CDR3 DNA: TGTGCCAGCAGCTTAGCAGCCCTAGCGGGGGGAACAGATACGCAGTATTTT. The J gene is TRBJ2-3, the V gene TRBV7-2; 11 bases fit TRBD2. Trimming removed 0 bases from V and 3 bases from J; junction bases left unmatched: 5. The CDR3 sequence is 17 residues long. The V gene's germline CDR1 is SGHTA and CDR2 FQGNSA.

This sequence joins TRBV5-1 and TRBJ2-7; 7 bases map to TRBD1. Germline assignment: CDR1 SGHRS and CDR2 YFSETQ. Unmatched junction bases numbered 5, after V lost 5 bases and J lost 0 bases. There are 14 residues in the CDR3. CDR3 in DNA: TGCGCCAGCAGACCCGGGACAGCCTCCTACGAGCAGTACTTC. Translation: CASRPGTASYEQYF.